Given below is one TCR beta chain in context. No antigen is known for it. These data are taken from a study of T-cell reconstitution after alpha-beta-depleted transplantation in children. Study-level results: At around two months after transplant, the alpha-beta T cells were reportedly derived from several hundred expanded clones that came from non-depleted graft cells. High day-60 TCRbeta diversity in some patients came from surviving recipient T cells and thymic progenitors. At one year after transplant, newly produced T cells mostly accounted for T-cell counts and diversity.

Unique molecular identifiers were incorporated when the TCRbeta library was constructed. TCRdb re-called the PCR reads through MiXCR, storing one row per CDR3 protein. The data show fewer than 700,000 distinct CDR3 sequences, roughly 13% seen once. The material was PBMCs, mostly from graft donor cells, obtained 360 days after TCRalphabeta/CD19-depleted stem cell transplant. The clonotype comes from a male patient younger than 18 who had a stem cell transplant for acute myeloid leukemia, so the T cells may come from the graft donor.

The CDR3, as DNA: TGTGCCAGCAGCCCCGGACCAGCGAGGGAAAACATTCAGTACTTC. Translating it yields CASSPGPARENIQYF. The J gene is TRBJ2-4, the V gene TRBV9; maybe TRBD2 (5 bases). V was shortened by 4 bases and J by 5 bases, with 16 bases between the two germline ends. The CDR3 totals 15 residues. Germline CDR1 SGDLS, CDR2 YYNGEE. The full variable domain, completed using reference TRBV9 and TRBJ2-4, is DSGVTQTPKHLITATGQRVTLRCSPRSGDLSVYWYQQSLDQGLQFLIQYYNGEERAKGNILERFSAQQFPDLHSELNLSSLELGDSALYFCASSPGPARENIQYFGAGTRLSVL.